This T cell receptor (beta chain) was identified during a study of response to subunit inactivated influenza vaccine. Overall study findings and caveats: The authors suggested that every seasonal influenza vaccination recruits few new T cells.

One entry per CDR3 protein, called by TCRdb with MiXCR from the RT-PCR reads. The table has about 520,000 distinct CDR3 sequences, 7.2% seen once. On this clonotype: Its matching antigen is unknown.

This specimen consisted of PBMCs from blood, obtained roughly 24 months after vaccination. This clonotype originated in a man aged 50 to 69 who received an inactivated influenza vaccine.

CDR3 sequence reads: CASSYGLASNTGELFF. The DNA for the CDR3 is TGTGCCAGCAGCTATGGACTAGCGAGTAACACCGGGGAGCTGTTTTTT. The chain combines TRBV5-6 with TRBJ2-2, with 9 bases aligning to TRBD2. CDR3 length: 16 residues. Unmatched junction bases numbered 5, after V lost 3 bases and J lost 2 bases. Germline CDR1 is SGHDT and CDR2 is YYEEEE.